The clone carrying this T cell receptor (beta chain) was detected a few times. These data belong to a study of T cells in Graves' hyperthyroidism and ophthalmopathy. Hyperthyroidism patients were newly diagnosed, had disease duration under 2 months, and were aged 18 to 65 years. Diagnoses used clinical symptoms, serum thyroxine and TRAb, thyroid ultrasound and orbital computed tomography. Germline CDR1 and CDR2: ENHRY and SYGVKD. Trimming left V 2 bases short and J 8 bases short, with 9 bases between. This CDR3 is 13 amino acids long. Authors of the study amplified TCR beta CDR3 regions from RNA transcripts. With the HTBI primer set, the TCR CDR3 went through a first round of RT-PCR. TCRdb processed the multiplex PCR reads anew with MiXCR; each CDR3 protein has one entry. This table holds 600,000 or so distinct CDR3 sequences, about a sixth found once.

The clonotype comes from a woman in her 30s with Graves' hyperthyroidism. Specimen: blood. The chain has TRBV10-3 and TRBJ1-4; maybe TRBD1 (5 bases). The CDR3 loop is CAISETRDEKLFF. The CDR3 bases are TGTGCCATCAGTGAGACCCGGGACGAAAAACTGTTTTTT.